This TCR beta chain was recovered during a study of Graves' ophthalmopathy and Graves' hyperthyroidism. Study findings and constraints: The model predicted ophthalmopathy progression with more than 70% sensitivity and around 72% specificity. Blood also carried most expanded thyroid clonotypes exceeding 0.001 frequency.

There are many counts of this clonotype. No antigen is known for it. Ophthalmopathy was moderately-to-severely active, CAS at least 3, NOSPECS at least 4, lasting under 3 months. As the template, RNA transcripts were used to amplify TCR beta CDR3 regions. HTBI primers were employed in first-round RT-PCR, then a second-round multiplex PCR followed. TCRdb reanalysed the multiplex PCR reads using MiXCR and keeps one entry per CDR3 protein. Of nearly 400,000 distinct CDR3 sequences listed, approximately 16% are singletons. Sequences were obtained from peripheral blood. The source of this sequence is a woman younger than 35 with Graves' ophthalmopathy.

CDR3 residues: CATSDRGTGHEQYF. The DNA of the CDR3 is TGTGCCACCAGTGACCGCGGGACGGGCCACGAGCAGTACTTC. The rearrangement joins TRBV24-1 to TRBJ2-7; D possibly corresponds to TRBD2 (6 bases). CDR3 length: 14 amino acids. The germline gives CDR1 KGHDR, CDR2 SFDVKD. V lost 4 bases, J lost 5 bases, and 14 bases lay in between.